The present T cell receptor (beta chain) was sequenced within a study of blood T cell repertoires in COVID-19. Individuals aged about 18 to 100 years were recruited from roughly 22 US areas. In assigning cohorts, the study relied on participant-reported clinical history. During the 2 weeks before they entered the study, exposed participants had met someone with a PCR-confirmed or clinician-diagnosed COVID-19 case. The data were produced by immunoSEQ multiplex PCR, yet TCRdb's version contains in-frame clones alone and is incomplete. Here the sample spans some 200,000 clones, 83% being singletons. V lost 4 bases and J lost 1; bases outside the gene matches: 3. The CDR3 length is 15 residues. The germline V gene encodes CDR1 SGDLS and CDR2 YYNGEE.

This TCR was sampled from a woman in her fifties or sixties who had been exposed to COVID-19. The chain couples TRBV9 to TRBJ2-2; 8 bases are shared with TRBD1. The sample comprised PBMCs or T cells enriched from blood (not recorded which). CDR3 sequence reads: CASSTGTGNTGELFF. CDR3 DNA sequence: TGTGCCAGCAGCACCGGGACAGGGAACACCGGGGAGCTGTTTTTT.